The rows below give T cell receptor beta chains drawn from one sample of a study of T cell repertoires in ileal Crohn's disease. Sequenced by immunoSEQ multiplex PCR; TCRdb stores in-frame clones only, minus some. The sample lists roughly 4,000 clones, 76% occurring once. The sequenced sample consisted of ileal tissue. The receptors were sampled from an adult with Crohn's disease. CDR3s leave out the opening cysteine and the closing phenylalanine or tryptophan.

cdr3_length j_call v_call cdr3_aa
9 TRBJ1-2 TRBV20-1 TARGGSGYT
12 TRBJ2-7 TRBV5-1 ASSLLDGHTEQY
16 TRBJ1-1 TRBV7-9 ASSLVPDSVIMNTEAF
15 TRBJ2-3 TRBV7-3 ASSLNPSGSRTDTQY
13 TRBJ2-1 TRBV4-1 ASSQGGLAYNEQF
13 TRBJ2-3 TRBV9 ASSVGQGAGDTQY
11 TRBJ1-2 TRBV6-6 ASSFTGGFGYT
14 TRBJ1-3 TRBV5-5 ASSLVPAAVRNTIY
11 TRBJ2-7 TRBV6-1 ASDSDSSYEQY
13 TRBJ2-5 TRBV11-2 ASSLEGRAWETQY
11 TRBJ1-2 TRBV5-4 ASSLGGRDGYT
15 TRBJ2-7 TRBV5-5 ASSSTPRTGSSYEQY
10 TRBJ2-2 TRBV7-9 ASSPLTGELF
11 TRBJ2-7 TRBV7-2 ASSGGSTYEQY
11 TRBJ2-7 TRBV19 ASKGGSYYEQY
10 TRBJ2-7 TRBV29-1 SVEWGGYEQY
12 TRBJ2-2 TRBV6-1 ASRSGSDTGELF
14 TRBJ1-6 TRBV4-1 ASSQDRVINNSPLH